One and the same sample provided the 15 T cell receptor beta chains below, sequenced in a study of blood T cells in healthy people across ages. Sample-barcoded 5' priming and a J-beta primer mix drove a second PCR of roughly 6 to 12 cycles. From the 5' RACE reads, TCRdb called clonotypes with MiXCR, one entry per CDR3 protein. The sample lists some 1.4 million distinct CDR3 sequences, approximately 42% occurring once. Specimen: blood. These receptor sequences come from a woman aged 18-29 years in good health.

Concerning this clonotype itself: One end of the junction fails to match germline, which may point to a read error. The rearrangement joins TRBV5-1 to TRBJ1-2; D gene ambiguous. The CDR3 covers 15 residues. Germline loops: CDR1 SGHRS, CDR2 YFSETQ. In nucleotides, the CDR3 is TGCTCCAGCAGCCCCCCATCCGGGCAGAGCTATGGCTACACCTTC. Translated: CSSSPPSGQSYGYTF.

This chain connects TRBV20-1 to TRBJ2-3, with D maybe TRBD2 (6 bases). V lost 2 bases and J 0 bases, leaving 15 bases between the germline ends. This CDR3 has 16 amino acids. From germline, CDR1 is DFQATT and CDR2 SNEGSKA (reference sequence). Here the CDR3 reads CSARNLASESTDTQYF. The DNA of the CDR3 is TGCAGTGCTAGAAATTTGGCTAGCGAGAGCACAGATACGCAGTATTTT.

CDR3 nucleotides: TGTGCCAGCAGCGTAAAACTAGCGGGGGGGCGGGACAATGAGCAGTACTTC. This codes for CASSVKLAGGRDNEQYF. The rearrangement links TRBV9 to TRBJ2-1, with 13 bases that match TRBD2. The assigned J gene may be wrong: the sequence end matches TRBJ2-7 better. This CDR3 has 17 amino acids. From germline, CDR1 is SGDLS and CDR2 YYNGEE.

The chain is built from TRBV20-1 and TRBJ2-1, with 7 bases fitting TRBD2. Germline V lookup: CDR1 DFQATT, CDR2 SNEGSKA (reference sequence). V was pared by 6 bases and J by 5 bases, with 1 base of the junction left unmatched. The CDR3 is made up of 11 amino acids. CDR3 in amino acids: CSASGNNEQFF. DNA of the CDR3: TGCAGTGCAAGCGGGAACAATGAGCAGTTCTTC.

The chain couples TRBV30 to TRBJ2-5; 9 bases map to TRBD2. The CDR3 is 14 amino acids. The V gene's germline CDR1 is GTSNPN and CDR2 SVGIG (reference sequence). Losses at the gene ends were 0 bases for V and 4 bases for J; bases not matched to a gene: 3. The CDR3 is CAWSVGAGGETQYF. CDR3 DNA: TGTGCCTGGAGTGTAGGAGCGGGAGGAGAGACCCAGTACTTC.

This clonotype was counted only a few times. The CDR3 DNA is TGTGCCAGCAGTGACTACCCTCCCCGAGGGGGATCAGATACGCAGTATTTT. It is translated as CASSDYPPRGGSDTQYF. The V call is TRBV6-4, the J call TRBJ2-3, with a weak D call TRBD1 (6 bases). The germline V gene has CDR1 MRHNA and CDR2 SNTAGT. This CDR3 contains 17 residues. V dropped 1 base and J dropped 4 bases, with 18 bases sitting between them.

This clonotype was detected a few times. The chain recombines TRBV10-3 with TRBJ1-2, with 8 bases identical to TRBD1. Germline CDR1 ENHRY, CDR2 SYGVKD. This CDR3 is built from 15 residues. V trimming: 0 bases; J trimming: 6 bases; junction bases outside the gene matches: 6. In DNA form, the CDR3 reads TGTGCCATCAGTGAGTCGACAGGGGTGTTCGATGGCTACACCTTC. Its translation is CAISESTGVFDGYTF.

The chain joins TRBV12-3 or TRBV12-4 to TRBJ2-7; a possible D gene is TRBD2 (6 bases). The CDR3 extends over 15 amino acids. Between the trimmed V and J ends, which lost 6 bases and 2 bases, there was a span of 17 bases. The CDR3 DNA reads as TGTGCCAGCAGAGAAAGGAGGGACCTGACCTACGAGCAGTACTTC. Its protein product is CASRERRDLTYEQYF.

The rearrangement links TRBV27 to TRBJ1-4; no reliable D call. The CDR3 extends over 17 amino acids. Trimming took off 7 bases at V and 3 bases at J, with 21 bases between the two ends. Germline V gene data show CDR1 as MNHEY and CDR2 as SMNVEV (reference sequence). The CDR3 DNA sequence: TGTGCCAGCACCCTCCGACGGGAGGGTGCGGCTAATGAAAAACTGTTTTTT. Residues: CASTLRREGAANEKLFF.

This clonotype has a handful of counts. CDR3 protein: CASSLAPVQNIQYF. For the CDR3, the DNA is TGTGCCAGCAGCTTAGCTCCGGTGCAAAACATTCAGTACTTC. The chain links TRBV11-2 to TRBJ2-4; D not certain. Trimming shortened V by 1 base and J by 5 bases, and 9 bases separated the two germline ends. Germline CDR1 reads SGHAT; CDR2 reads FQNNGV. This CDR3 is 14 amino acids long.

The rearrangement joins TRBV6-1 to TRBJ1-3; D unresolved. The germline gives CDR1 MNHNS, CDR2 SASEGT. The CDR3 is made up of 14 amino acids. The V end was cut by 6 bases, the J end by 1 base, with 10 bases between. The CDR3 region has the DNA TGTGCCAGCAGCCACCACAGTTCTGGAAACACCATATATTTT. Translated, it gives CASSHHSSGNTIYF.

The table lists this clonotype with a few counts. J is TRBJ1-4 and V is TRBV29-1; TRBD1 is a possible D gene (6 bases). Germline V lookup: CDR1 SQVTM, CDR2 ANQGSEA. The CDR3 totals 16 residues. V was trimmed by 4 bases and J by 5 bases, leaving 20 bases between them. In DNA, the CDR3 is TGCAGCGTTGTCCTCCCTGAGGGGGGCGAAAATGAAAAACTGTTTTTT. It specifies CSVVLPEGGENEKLFF.

The chain is built from TRBV20-1 and TRBJ1-2; no definite D call. The germline V gene encodes CDR1 DFQATT and CDR2 SNEGSKA (reference sequence). Trimming took 6 bases from V and 3 from J, leaving 17 bases between them. The CDR3 sequence is 14 residues long. The CDR3 loop reads CSAPTWVSDYGYTF. DNA for the CDR3: TGCAGTGCGCCGACCTGGGTTTCGGACTATGGCTACACCTTC.

Comment on this clonotype: A much larger clone is a single base away; this may be a read error. The chain links TRBV12-3 or TRBV12-4 to TRBJ2-3, with D uncertain. Trimming left V 1 base short and J 3 bases short, with 11 bases between. The CDR3 extends over 15 amino acids. The CDR3 nucleotides are TGTGCCAGCAGTTTAGAACTTTCTAGAACAGATACGCAGTATTTT. Protein sequence: CASSLELSRTDTQYF.

This clonotype was observed at least ten times. The junction departs from the called germline gene at one end, perhaps through a read error. The rearrangement uses TRBV5-1 and TRBJ2-7; 7 bases align to TRBD2. CDR1 SGHRS and CDR2 YFSETQ come from the germline V gene. This CDR3 is built from 14 residues. The CDR3 protein is CASSLSGTSYEQYF. CDR3 bases: TGTGCCAGCAGTCTCAGCGGGACCTCCTACGAGCAGTACTTC.